This T cell receptor beta chain was recovered during a study of blood T cell repertoires in COVID-19 (dated by TCRdb to 2020 to 2021). About the study as a whole: The collaborator samples originated in the United States, Italy and Spain and spanned the acute and convalescent phases of COVID-19. The prospective study material was composed of cDNA or gDNA derived from T cells, B-cell-depleted T cells, or PBMCs. Subjects who had been exposed to COVID-19, were actively infected with it, or had recovered from it provided the deeply sampled blood TCRbeta repertoires that made up the dataset. The repertoires were released in a freely available public database meant as a resource for research on the immune response to SARS-CoV-2. Samples came from the ongoing ImmuneRACE study (first 160 participants) plus 1,254 subjects from 6 global collaborators. Nearly every sample came with metadata listing a de-identified subject ID, COVID-19 status, age in years and sex. Where HLA class I and class II types were available, the types were taken from metadata supplied by the sample provider, not from assay-based typing.

TCRbeta CDR3 regions were amplified from genomic DNA by means of the immunoSEQ Assay, a bias-controlled multiplex PCR. Turning to the authors' computational methods: Within the assay, amplification of reference gene primers was used to estimate how many nucleated cells each sample contained. Sequence reads were collapsed and filtered to measure the absolute abundance of every unique TCRbeta CDR3 rearrangement. For each sample, productive Simpson clonality was calculated as the square root of Simpson's diversity index across productive rearrangements. Entries here come from immuneACCESS through TCRdb and include only in-frame sequences with V and J called. Some clones fail to appear in such tables; in the studies checked, an unresolved V gene covers under half of the shortfall, and the cause of the remainder is unknown. V and J calls and clone size follow that table, whereas D and trimming were derived from the DNA. In all, the sample holds more than 100,000 clones, and about 80% of those were seen once. Together, the top ten hold about 2.6% of the sample.

Points the paper makes about the study in general: The quantity of clinical and demographic metadata differed by source and by participant and was supplied without curation.

Points on this clone: Its antigen has not been determined. Per-base quality was not reported, and no clone a single base away is much larger than it.

Trimmed from V: 4 bases; trimmed from J: 2 bases; junction bases lacking a gene match: 6. The CDR3 holds 16 amino acids from the cysteine to the phenylalanine. Here the CDR3 DNA is all that survives: 48 bases in frame from base 1. CDR1 is given as SGHTA and CDR2 as FQGNSA, both from the germline V gene. Enrolling through a virtual design, the prospective study's participants ranged in age from about 18 to 89 years and lived across 20 to 30 United States geographic areas. In the prospective study, participants were assigned to cohorts based on the clinical history participants reported in a screening survey and a study questionnaire. In the prospective study, whole blood, serum and a nasopharyngeal or oropharyngeal swab were collected from each participant by mobile phlebotomists. Participants in the prospective study had the option to provide additional blood draws and questionnaires over a 2-month period. Before DNA extraction, prospective study blood samples were shipped either frozen or at room temperature.

What was sequenced was PBMCs or T cells enriched from blood (not recorded which). The rearrangement joined TRBV7-2 to TRBJ2-2; TRBD1 aligns with 8 central bases. The TCR was taken from a man between 40 and 49 years old with acute COVID-19. At the DNA level, the sequence is TGTGCCAGCAGCTCGCAGGGGGCGCCCAACACCGGGGAGCTGTTTTTT. This sequence encodes CASSSQGAPNTGELFF.